What follows is one T cell receptor (beta chain) and its context. The antigen this receptor binds is unknown. No much larger clone is present one base from it, and per-base qualities are unavailable. These data are taken from a study of CD8 T cells in ankylosing spondylitis (TCRdb year 2017). In terms of the full investigation: T cell receptor beta repertoires were profiled in healthy donors and ankylosing spondylitis patients so that disease-linked TCR variants could be found. The full study cohort comprised 25 or so ankylosing spondylitis patients and some 100 healthy donors. Peripheral blood was sampled, and synovial fluid was also collected from ankylosing spondylitis patients. Overall study outcomes, separate from this receptor: In peripheral blood, the disease-linked clones were found at relatively low frequencies and had a CD8+ phenotype. A TCR beta motif of eight highly homologous amino acid variants appeared characteristic of blood from ankylosing spondylitis patients. Significant enrichment of the disease-linked clones was reported in matched synovial fluid samples from ankylosing spondylitis patients. Some of the motif variants had been reported before in the synovial fluid and blood of reactive arthritis patients, a finding that suggests common disease-initiation mechanisms.

The CDR3 spans 15 residues, from the cysteine through the phenylalanine. The only DNA kept is the CDR3, 45 bases in frame from the first base. The V and J ends are trimmed by 2 bases and 9 bases, leaving 20 bases between them. The germline V gene specifies MDHEN as CDR1 and SYDVKM as CDR2. The instrument was an Illumina HiSeq 2500. Quantitative 5'-RACE with molecular barcodes was the method used to prepare the TCR beta libraries. The published analysis was carried out like this. A new computational method based on a probabilistic model of VDJ rearrangement was used to identify disease-linked TCR variants. TCRdb passed the public sequencing reads through fastp at Q25 and MiXCR, retaining productive beta sequences. Merged by CDR3 protein, the rows form single entries marked with the most common genes and DNA. TCRdb's processing, not the authors' own work, is the source of the V and J calls. The sample data list 750,000 to 850,000 distinct CDR3 sequences, and 12% of these were observed just once. The ten largest account for more than 0.5% of the sample.

The V and J segments used are TRBV28 and TRBJ2-7; the D region is possibly TRBD1 or TRBD2, each matching across 6 bases. The receptor's source is a male donor with ankylosing spondylitis. The material sequenced was blood, either unsorted or a sorted T cell fraction (not recorded which). The CDR3 here reads CASSLPRTGAEGQYF. The DNA is TGTGCCAGCAGTTTACCCCGGACGGGGGCCGAAGGGCAGTACTTC.